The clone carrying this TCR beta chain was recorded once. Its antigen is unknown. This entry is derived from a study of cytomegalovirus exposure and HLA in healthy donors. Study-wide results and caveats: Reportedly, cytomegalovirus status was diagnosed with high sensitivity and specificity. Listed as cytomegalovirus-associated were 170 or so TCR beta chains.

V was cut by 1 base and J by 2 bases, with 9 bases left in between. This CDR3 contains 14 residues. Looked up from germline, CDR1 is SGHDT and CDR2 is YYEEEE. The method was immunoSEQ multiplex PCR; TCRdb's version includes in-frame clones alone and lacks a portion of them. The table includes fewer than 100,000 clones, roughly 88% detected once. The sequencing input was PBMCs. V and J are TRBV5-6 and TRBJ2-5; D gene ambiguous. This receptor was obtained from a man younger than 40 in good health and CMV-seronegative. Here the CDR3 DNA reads TGTGCCAGCAGCTTGCTTCCGTTGCAAGAGACCCAGTACTTC. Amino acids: CASSLLPLQETQYF.